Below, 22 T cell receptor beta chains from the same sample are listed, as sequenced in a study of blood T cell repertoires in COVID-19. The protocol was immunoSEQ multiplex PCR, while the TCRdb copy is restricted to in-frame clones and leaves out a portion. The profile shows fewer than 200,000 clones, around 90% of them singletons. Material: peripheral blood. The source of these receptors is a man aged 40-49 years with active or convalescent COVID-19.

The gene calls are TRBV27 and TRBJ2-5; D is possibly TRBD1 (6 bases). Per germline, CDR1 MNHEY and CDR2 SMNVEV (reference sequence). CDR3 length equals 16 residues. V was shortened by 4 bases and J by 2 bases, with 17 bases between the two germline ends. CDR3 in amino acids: CASSSLGRTAQETQYF. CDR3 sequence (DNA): TGTGCCAGCAGTTCCCTGGGTAGGACAGCACAAGAGACCCAGTACTTC.

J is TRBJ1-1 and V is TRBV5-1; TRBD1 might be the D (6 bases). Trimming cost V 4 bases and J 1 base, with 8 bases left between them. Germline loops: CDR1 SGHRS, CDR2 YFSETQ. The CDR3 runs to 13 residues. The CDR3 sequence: CASSQTGNTEAFF. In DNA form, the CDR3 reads TGCGCCAGCAGCCAGACAGGGAACACTGAAGCTTTCTTT.

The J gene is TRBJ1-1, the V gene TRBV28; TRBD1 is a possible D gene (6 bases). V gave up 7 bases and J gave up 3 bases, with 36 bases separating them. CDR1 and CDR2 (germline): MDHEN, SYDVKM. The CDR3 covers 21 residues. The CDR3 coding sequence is TGTGCCAGCATCCTCAGCATCAGGGCCAGGGGAGAGGGTCGGGGTCACACTGAAGCTTTCTTT. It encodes CASILSIRARGEGRGHTEAFF.

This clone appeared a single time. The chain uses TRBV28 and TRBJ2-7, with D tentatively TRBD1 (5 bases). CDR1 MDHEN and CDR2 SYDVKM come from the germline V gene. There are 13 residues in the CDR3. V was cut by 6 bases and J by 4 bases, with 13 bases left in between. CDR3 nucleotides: TGTGCCAGCAGGCCTCAGGGTACTTACGAGCAGTACTTC. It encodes CASRPQGTYEQYF.

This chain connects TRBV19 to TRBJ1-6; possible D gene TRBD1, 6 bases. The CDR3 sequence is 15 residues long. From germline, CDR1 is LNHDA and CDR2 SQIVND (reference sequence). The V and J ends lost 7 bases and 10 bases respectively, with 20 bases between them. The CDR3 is CASMLGAASPSPLHF. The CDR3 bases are TGTGCCAGTATGTTGGGGGCGGCTTCTCCCTCACCCCTCCACTTT.

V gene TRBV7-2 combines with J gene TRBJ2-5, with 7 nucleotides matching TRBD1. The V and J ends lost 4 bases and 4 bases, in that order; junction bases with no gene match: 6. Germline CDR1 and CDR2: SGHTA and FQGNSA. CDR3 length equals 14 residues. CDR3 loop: CASSSTGLGETQYF. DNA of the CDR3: TGTGCCAGCAGCTCGACAGGGTTAGGAGAGACCCAGTACTTC.

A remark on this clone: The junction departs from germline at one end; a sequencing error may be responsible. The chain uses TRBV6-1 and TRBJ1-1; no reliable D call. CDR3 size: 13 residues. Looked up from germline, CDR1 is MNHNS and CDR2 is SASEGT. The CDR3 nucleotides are TGTGCCAGCAGTGAAGCTGGGCGGGCCGGATCAGTCTTT. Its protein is CASSEAGRAGSVF.

CDR3 coding DNA: TGTGCCAGCACCATAGGGGGGGGGTTCTCTGGAAACACCATATATTTT. It translates to CASTIGGGFSGNTIYF. The chain couples TRBV28 to TRBJ1-3, with a possible D match to TRBD1 (6 bases). V lost 7 bases and J 0 bases, leaving 16 bases between the germline ends. This CDR3 has 16 residues. Germline V gene sequence: CDR1 MDHEN, CDR2 SYDVKM.

The CDR3 nucleotides read TGTGCCATCAGTGAGTTGGCAGGGGGGATTGGGGAGCAGTACTTC. Translated, it gives CAISELAGGIGEQYF. The chain combines TRBV10-3 with TRBJ2-7, with D maybe TRBD1 (7 bases). The CDR3 runs to 15 residues. V lost 1 base, J lost 7 bases, and 17 bases lay in between. The V gene's germline CDR1 is ENHRY and CDR2 SYGVKD.

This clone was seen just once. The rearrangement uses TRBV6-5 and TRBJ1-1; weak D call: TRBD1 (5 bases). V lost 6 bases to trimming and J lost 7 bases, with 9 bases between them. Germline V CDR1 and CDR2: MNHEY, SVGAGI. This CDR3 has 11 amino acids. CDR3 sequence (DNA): TGTGCCAGCAGCTTCCAGGGTGAAGCTTTCTTT. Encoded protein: CASSFQGEAFF.

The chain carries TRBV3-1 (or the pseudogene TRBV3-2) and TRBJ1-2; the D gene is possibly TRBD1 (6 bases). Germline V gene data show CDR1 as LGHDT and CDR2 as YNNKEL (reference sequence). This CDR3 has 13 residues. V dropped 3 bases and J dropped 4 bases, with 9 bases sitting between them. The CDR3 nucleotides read TGTGCCAGCAGCCAGGGACACTTCTATGGCTACACCTTC. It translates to CASSQGHFYGYTF.

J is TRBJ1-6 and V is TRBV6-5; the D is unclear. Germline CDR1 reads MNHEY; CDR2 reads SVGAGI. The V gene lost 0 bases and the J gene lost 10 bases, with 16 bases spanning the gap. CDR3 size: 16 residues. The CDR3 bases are TGTGCCAGCAGTTACTCGATTAACATTAATAGCTCACCCCTCCACTTT. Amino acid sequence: CASSYSININSSPLHF.

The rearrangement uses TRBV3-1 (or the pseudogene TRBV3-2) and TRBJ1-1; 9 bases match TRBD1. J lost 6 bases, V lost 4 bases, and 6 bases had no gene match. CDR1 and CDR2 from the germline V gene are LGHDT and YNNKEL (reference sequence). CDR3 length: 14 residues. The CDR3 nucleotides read TGTGCCAGCAGCCTCCGGGACAGGGTCCCTGAAGCTTTCTTT. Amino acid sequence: CASSLRDRVPEAFF.

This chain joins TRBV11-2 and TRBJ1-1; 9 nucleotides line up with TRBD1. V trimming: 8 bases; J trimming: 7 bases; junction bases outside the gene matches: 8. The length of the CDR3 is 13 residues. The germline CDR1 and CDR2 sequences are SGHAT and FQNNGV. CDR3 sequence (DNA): TGTGCCAGCGGGGACAGGGCGGGGATTGAAGCTTTCTTT. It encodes CASGDRAGIEAFF.

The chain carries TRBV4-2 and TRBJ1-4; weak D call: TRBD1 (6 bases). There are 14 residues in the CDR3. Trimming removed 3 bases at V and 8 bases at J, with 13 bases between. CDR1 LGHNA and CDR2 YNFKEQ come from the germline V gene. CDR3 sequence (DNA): TGTGCCAGCAGCCAGGGGGCCTCGGAGGAAAAACTGTTTTTT. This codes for CASSQGASEEKLFF.

The CDR3 reads CASSLRGGNPTNPDTQYF. CDR3 DNA sequence: TGTGCCAGCAGCTTACGAGGGGGCAATCCGACCAACCCAGATACGCAGTATTTT. The V and J genes are TRBV7-9 and TRBJ2-3, with 7 bases that match TRBD1. Germline trimming cut 2 bases from V and 4 bases from J; bases unmatched to any gene: 15. The CDR3 contains 18 residues. Germline loops: CDR1 SEHNR, CDR2 FQNEAQ (reference sequence).

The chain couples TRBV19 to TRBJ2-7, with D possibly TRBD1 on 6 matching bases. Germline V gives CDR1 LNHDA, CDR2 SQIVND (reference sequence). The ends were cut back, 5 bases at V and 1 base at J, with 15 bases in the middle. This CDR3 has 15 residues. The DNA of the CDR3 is TGTGCCAGTAGTGGTGCGGACAGCGAGTCCTACGAGCAGTACTTC. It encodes CASSGADSESYEQYF.

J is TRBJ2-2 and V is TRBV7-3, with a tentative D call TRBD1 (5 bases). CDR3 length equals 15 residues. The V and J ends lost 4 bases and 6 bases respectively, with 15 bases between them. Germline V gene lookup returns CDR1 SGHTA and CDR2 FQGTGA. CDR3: CASSYSDSSAGELFF. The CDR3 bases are TGTGCCAGCAGCTACTCCGACAGTTCCGCCGGGGAGCTGTTTTTT.

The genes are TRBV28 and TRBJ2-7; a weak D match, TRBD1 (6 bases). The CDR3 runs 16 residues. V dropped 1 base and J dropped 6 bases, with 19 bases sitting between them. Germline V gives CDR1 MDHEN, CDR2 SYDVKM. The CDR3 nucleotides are TGTGCCAGCAGTTTATTTGGGCAGGGGCTTTCCGGCGAGCAGTACTTC. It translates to CASSLFGQGLSGEQYF.

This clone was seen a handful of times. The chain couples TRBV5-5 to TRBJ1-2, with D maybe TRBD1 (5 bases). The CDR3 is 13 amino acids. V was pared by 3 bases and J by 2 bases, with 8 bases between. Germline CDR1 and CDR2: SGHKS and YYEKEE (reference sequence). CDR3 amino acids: CASSSGGNYGYTF. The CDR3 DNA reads TGTGCCAGCAGCTCGGGGGGGAACTATGGCTACACCTTC.

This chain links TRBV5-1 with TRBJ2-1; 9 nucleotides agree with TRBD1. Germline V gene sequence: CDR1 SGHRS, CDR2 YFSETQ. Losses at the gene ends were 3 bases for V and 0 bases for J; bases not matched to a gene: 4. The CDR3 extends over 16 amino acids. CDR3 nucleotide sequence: TGCGCCAGCAGCTGGGGACAGGGTGACTCCTACAATGAGCAGTTCTTC. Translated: CASSWGQGDSYNEQFF.

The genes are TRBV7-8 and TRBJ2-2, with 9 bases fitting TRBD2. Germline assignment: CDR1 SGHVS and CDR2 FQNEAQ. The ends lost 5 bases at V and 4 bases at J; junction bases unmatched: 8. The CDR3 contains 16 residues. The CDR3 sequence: CASSLLAGATTGELFF. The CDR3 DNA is TGTGCCAGCAGCCTCTTAGCGGGGGCCACCACCGGGGAGCTGTTTTTT.